These 30 T cell receptor beta chains share one sample of origin, sequenced in a study of blood T cell repertoires in COVID-19 (TCRdb year 2020). Library creation used the immunoSEQ multiplex PCR assay. TCRdb took over this immuneACCESS table, retaining in-frame rearrangements with V and J assigned. Such tables are incomplete; in checked studies, under half of the missing clones stem from an unresolved V gene, and the remainder is unexplained. In all, the sample holds tens of thousands of clones, and approximately 80% of those were seen once. The top ten clones comprise approximately 8.2% of the sample. The sequencing sample was made of peripheral blood. Receptor source: a man between 60 and 75 years old with acute or convalescent COVID-19.

The CDR3 loop reads CAWTWRGTDTQYF. The CDR3 DNA reads TGTGCCTGGACTTGGAGGGGCACAGATACGCAGTATTTT. The V and J genes are TRBV30 and TRBJ2-3, with D perhaps TRBD2 (6 bases). The CDR3 consists of 13 residues. Trimming shortened V by 4 bases and J by 1 base, and 9 bases separated the two germline ends. In germline, CDR1 is GTSNPN, CDR2 SVGIG (reference sequence).

The chain carries TRBV28 and TRBJ1-2; 9 nucleotides agree with TRBD1. The CDR3 runs to 16 residues. Germline loops: CDR1 MDHEN, CDR2 SYDVKM. J was trimmed by 1 base and V by 3 bases; bases with no gene match: 6. The CDR3 DNA sequence: TGTGCCAGCAGTTTCCCCACAGGGGGCAGTAACTATGGCTACACCTTC. Translation gives CASSFPTGGSNYGYTF.

The chain links TRBV19 to TRBJ1-1; D ambiguous. CDR1 LNHDA and CDR2 SQIVND come from the germline V gene (reference sequence). The CDR3 extends over 11 amino acids. Trimming cost V 8 bases and J 10 bases, with 14 bases left between them. DNA for the CDR3: TGTGCCAGTCCTAGTTGGTTCGGAGCTTTCTTT. Translated: CASPSWFGAFF. The whole variable domain, filled in from reference TRBV19 and TRBJ1-1, reads DGGITQSPKYLFRKEGQNVTLSCEQNLNHDAMYWYRQDPGQGLRLIYYSQIVNDFQKGDIAEGYSVSREKKESFPLTVTSAQKNPTAFYLCASPSWFGAFFGQGTRLTVV.

The chain's CDR3 is CAWSTDRGGGYTF. CDR3 sequence (DNA): TGTGCCTGGAGTACCGACAGGGGAGGTGGCTACACCTTC. The chain carries TRBV30 and TRBJ1-2, with 8 positions matching TRBD1. Germline trimming cut 2 bases from V and 7 bases from J; bases unmatched to any gene: 6. CDR1 is GTSNPN and CDR2 is SVGIG in the germline V gene (reference sequence). The CDR3 has 13 amino acids.

The chain links TRBV5-6 to TRBJ1-2; the match to TRBD1 covers 7 bases. The CDR3 has 13 residues. J lost 3 bases, V lost 3 bases, and 2 bases had no gene match. Germline V lookup: CDR1 SGHDT, CDR2 YYEEEE. The DNA for the CDR3 is TGTGCCAGCAGCTCGGGACAGTACTATGGCTACACCTTC. This codes for CASSSGQYYGYTF. The full variable domain, with the rest looked up from reference TRBV5-6 and TRBJ1-2, is DAGVTQSPTHLIKTRGQQVTLRCSPKSGHDTVSWYQQALGQGPQFIFQYYEEEERQRGNFPDRFSGHQFPNYSSELNVNALLLGDSALYLCASSSGQYYGYTFGSGTRLTVV.

The chain is built from TRBV28 and TRBJ2-1; D perhaps matches TRBD1 (5 bases). Germline lookup yields CDR1 MDHEN and CDR2 SYDVKM. CDR3 size: 16 residues. Between the trimmed V and J ends, which lost 8 bases and 0 bases, there was a span of 17 bases. CDR3 coding DNA: TGTGCCAGCCGCCCCTGGGGCGTTAGCTCCTACAATGAGCAGTTCTTC. It translates to CASRPWGVSSYNEQFF.

J is TRBJ1-5 and V is TRBV24-1; the D gene is possibly TRBD1 (6 bases). V was pared by 2 bases and J by 3 bases, with 13 bases between. Germline loops: CDR1 KGHDR, CDR2 SFDVKD. CDR3 length: 16 residues. The CDR3: CATSDSGQADNQPQHF. CDR3 nucleotides: TGTGCCACCAGTGATTCGGGACAAGCAGACAATCAGCCCCAGCATTTT.

Here the CDR3 reads CASSPRRGEQFF. In DNA form, the CDR3 reads TGTGCCAGTAGTCCCCGAAGGGGGGAGCAGTTCTTC. The chain combines TRBV19 with TRBJ2-1; D is possibly TRBD1 (6 bases). The V end was cut by 5 bases, the J end by 10 bases, with 12 bases between. Germline assignment: CDR1 LNHDA and CDR2 SQIVND (reference sequence). The CDR3 contains 12 residues.

The chain is built from TRBV5-4 and TRBJ1-2; weak D call: TRBD1 (5 bases). The length of the CDR3 is 16 residues. V lost 4 bases and J 5 bases, leaving 21 bases between the germline ends. Germline-derived CDR1 and CDR2 are SGHNT and YYREEE (reference sequence). CDR3 bases: TGTGCCAGCAGCCCAGCGCAGGGAGGGAGGGCATATGGCTACACCTTC. Protein product: CASSPAQGGRAYGYTF.

The chain recombines TRBV6-5 with TRBJ1-3; D perhaps matches TRBD1 (5 bases). CDR3 length equals 15 residues. Trimming left V 0 bases short and J 0 bases short, with 6 bases between. The V gene's germline CDR1 is MNHEY and CDR2 SVGAGI. The CDR3 loop is CASSYSQGSGNTIYF. The CDR3, as DNA: TGTGCCAGCAGTTACTCGCAGGGCTCTGGAAACACCATATATTTT.

This chain joins TRBV7-3 and TRBJ2-1, with 7 bases matching TRBD2. This CDR3 region has 13 residues. V dropped 1 base and J dropped 8; count of bases not matched to a gene: 2. Germline CDR1 is SGHTA and CDR2 is FQGTGA. The CDR3 nucleotides are TGTGCCAGCAGCTTAAGGGGGGGTGATGAGCAGTTCTTC. This translates into CASSLRGGDEQFF.

This chain links TRBV30 with TRBJ1-2, with TRBD1 identical over 8 bases. The CDR3 contains 14 residues. Germline V CDR1 and CDR2: GTSNPN, SVGIG (reference sequence). Trimming at V came to 3 bases and at J to 4 bases, leaving 7 bases not matched to a gene. Here the CDR3 DNA reads TGTGCCTGGAGAAGATCAGGGGGCGTCTATGGCTACACCTTC. Its translation is CAWRRSGGVYGYTF.

The chain has TRBV9 and TRBJ1-6; D call uncertain. Germline CDR1 and CDR2: SGDLS and YYNGEE. The V end lost 2 bases, the J end lost 0 bases, and 6 bases lay between the germline ends. This CDR3 contains 15 residues. CDR3 nucleotides: TGTGCCAGCAGCGTTGGGAGCTCCTATAATTCACCCCTCCACTTT. It codes for CASSVGSSYNSPLHF.

The chain links TRBV11-3 to TRBJ1-1; weak D call: TRBD1 (6 bases). Germline V gene sequence: CDR1 SGHNT, CDR2 YENEEA. The CDR3 has 12 amino acids. Trimming pared 6 bases from V and 6 bases from J, leaving 11 bases between. The CDR3 loop is CASSKGDAEAFF. CDR3 sequence (DNA): TGTGCCAGCAGTAAGGGGGACGCTGAAGCTTTCTTT.

V gene TRBV10-3 combines with J gene TRBJ2-2, with a weak D call TRBD2 (6 bases). The germline V and J ends were trimmed by 6 bases and 2 bases, with 13 bases remaining between them. The germline gives CDR1 ENHRY, CDR2 SYGVKD. CDR3 length: 15 amino acids. The CDR3 coding sequence is TGTGCCATCAGCCCGGGACTCCATAACACCGGGGAGCTGTTTTTT. It codes for CAISPGLHNTGELFF.

This clone appeared a few times. This specimen includes other DNA sequences encoding the same CDR3. The chain employs TRBV9 and TRBJ2-3; 13 nucleotides line up with TRBD2. With V trimmed by 3 bases and J by 4 bases, 5 bases remained unmatched. Germline loops: CDR1 SGDLS, CDR2 YYNGEE. This CDR3 comprises 16 residues. This CDR3 is CASSDTSGGAPDTQYF. CDR3 DNA: TGTGCCAGCAGCGATACTAGCGGGGGGGCCCCAGATACGCAGTATTTT.

This clone appeared a single time. The chain links TRBV4-3 to TRBJ2-7; 7 bases map to TRBD1. The CDR3 covers 16 residues. Germline V CDR1 and CDR2: LGHNA, YSLEER. V lost 0 bases and J lost 1; bases outside the gene matches: 6. The CDR3 sequence is CASSQEQGRGSYEQYF. Written as DNA, the CDR3 is TGCGCCAGCAGCCAAGAACAGGGCAGGGGGTCCTACGAGCAGTACTTC.

The chain joins TRBV5-1 to TRBJ2-3; TRBD1 matches 8 bases. CDR1 is SGHRS and CDR2 is YFSETQ in the germline V gene. The CDR3 sequence is 16 residues long. Trimming cost V 3 bases and J 1 base; bases outside gene matches: 7. CDR3 coding DNA: TGCGCCAGCAGCTACCGGACAGGGAGAGGCACAGATACGCAGTATTTT. It codes for CASSYRTGRGTDTQYF.

The V call is TRBV19, the J call TRBJ2-3; D gene ambiguous. The CDR3 runs 13 residues. From germline, CDR1 is LNHDA and CDR2 SQIVND (reference sequence). Deletions cut 7 bases from V and 0 bases from J, with 8 bases between. The CDR3 nucleotides are TGTGCCAGTACCCCCTCTAGCACAGATACGCAGTATTTT. It codes for CASTPSSTDTQYF.

The chain couples TRBV20-1 to TRBJ1-1; 7 bases line up with TRBD1. Trimming took 3 bases from V and 4 from J; bases not matched to a gene: 5. Germline CDR1 is DFQATT and CDR2 is SNEGSKA (reference sequence). The CDR3 is 13 residues long. The CDR3 loop reads CSASPTGSTEAFF. In nucleotides, the CDR3 is TGCAGTGCTAGTCCGACAGGGTCCACTGAAGCTTTCTTT.

This clone appeared once. The V call is TRBV28, the J call TRBJ2-7; 9 positions match TRBD1. CDR3 length: 13 residues. V shed 8 bases and J 7 bases; nucleotides not matched to a gene: 9. Germline CDR1 reads MDHEN; CDR2 reads SYDVKM. CDR3 DNA sequence: TGTGCCAGCCGTCCGGGACAGGGTGTTGAGCAGTACTTC. This translates into CASRPGQGVEQYF.

This clone was found once. The V gene is TRBV6-5, the J gene TRBJ1-5, with TRBD1 matching over 9 bases. CDR1 is MNHEY and CDR2 is SVGAGI in the germline V gene. The CDR3 extends over 15 amino acids. Germline trimming cut 2 bases from V and 4 bases from J; bases unmatched to any gene: 3. The CDR3 DNA is TGTGCCAGCAGTTACGAAGGACAGGGGAATCAGCCCCAGCATTTT. Protein product: CASSYEGQGNQPQHF.

The gene calls are TRBV25-1 and TRBJ2-7; 9 bases fit TRBD1. The CDR3 consists of 16 residues. The V gene's germline CDR1 is MGHDK and CDR2 SYGVNS. Losses at the gene ends were 2 bases for V and 5 bases for J; bases not matched to a gene: 10. DNA for the CDR3: TGTGCCAGCAGTGAAATTATCGGGACAGGGCTTAACGAGCAGTACTTC. Its protein product is CASSEIIGTGLNEQYF.

The J gene is TRBJ1-6, the V gene TRBV12-5, with a possible D match to TRBD1 (6 bases). There are 16 residues in the CDR3. CDR1 is LGHNT and CDR2 is FRNRAP in the germline V gene. V lost 2 bases, J lost 8 bases, and 16 bases lay in between. The CDR3 sequence: CASGLLTRGGDSPLHF. CDR3 coding DNA: TGTGCTAGTGGTTTGTTGACGAGGGGGGGTGATTCACCCCTCCACTTT.

The chain joins TRBV5-1 to TRBJ1-5; 10 bases line up with TRBD1. From germline, CDR1 is SGHRS and CDR2 YFSETQ. Unmatched junction bases numbered 3, after V lost 2 bases and J lost 7 bases. CDR3 length: 14 amino acids. CDR3 sequence (DNA): TGCGCCAGCAGCTTCAGGGGACAGGGGCAGCCCCAGCATTTT. It yields the protein CASSFRGQGQPQHF.

V and J are TRBV9 and TRBJ2-2; D is possibly TRBD2 (5 bases). The CDR3 extends over 14 amino acids. Germline V gene data show CDR1 as SGDLS and CDR2 as YYNGEE. Trimming took 4 bases from V and 6 from J, leaving 13 bases between them. The CDR3 sequence: CASSPPREPGELFF. In nucleotides, the CDR3 is TGTGCCAGCAGCCCCCCGAGGGAACCCGGGGAGCTGTTTTTT.

The J gene is TRBJ2-1, the V gene TRBV24-1, with unresolved D. The germline gives CDR1 KGHDR, CDR2 SFDVKD. V was clipped by 6 bases and J by 3 bases, with 8 bases between them. The CDR3 is made up of 13 amino acids. CDR3 nucleotides: TGTGCCACCAGTCCAAACTTCTACAATGAGCAGTTCTTC. It codes for CATSPNFYNEQFF.

The chain carries TRBV5-6 and TRBJ2-5; possible D gene TRBD1, 5 bases. CDR3 size: 15 residues. Germline assignment: CDR1 SGHDT and CDR2 YYEEEE. V lost 0 bases and J lost 5, with 14 bases in between. For the CDR3, the DNA is TGTGCCAGCAGCTTGGATAGGGCAGGGTTGGAGACCCAGTACTTC. It codes for CASSLDRAGLETQYF.

The rearrangement links TRBV23-1 to TRBJ2-7; D uncertain. TRBV23-1 is marked as an open reading frame, function uncertain. The CDR3 spans 12 residues. Trimming removed 2 bases from V and 3 bases from J, with 5 bases in between. CDR3 sequence (DNA): TGCGCCAGCAGTCAACCGGGCTACGAGCAGTACTTC. It specifies CASSQPGYEQYF.

This chain links TRBV7-8 with TRBJ1-4; no clear D. The CDR3 sequence is 17 residues long. V was trimmed by 4 bases and J by 0 bases, leaving 15 bases between them. CDR1 and CDR2 (germline): SGHVS, FQNEAQ. Written as DNA, the CDR3 is TGTGCCAGCAGCTCTCCTGGGAGCGGGCCAACTAATGAAAAACTGTTTTTT. Encoded protein: CASSSPGSGPTNEKLFF.